This T cell receptor (beta chain) originates from a study of control samples from healthy donors and cancer patients. Germline assignment: CDR1 MGHDK and CDR2 SYGVNS. The CDR3 has 14 amino acids. The V and J ends lost 8 bases and 5 bases respectively, with 13 bases between them. The table came from immunoSEQ multiplex PCR; TCRdb's copy has only in-frame clones and leaves some out. The sample contains 90,000 to 100,000 clones, around three quarters of which appear only once. The gene calls are TRBV25-1 and TRBJ1-6; D possibly corresponds to TRBD1 (5 bases). The sample was blood. This clonotype originated in a woman in her twenties or thirties in good health. The chain's CDR3 is CASRGRINNSPLHF. The CDR3 nucleotides read TGTGCCAGCCGGGGACGGATAAATAATTCACCCCTCCACTTT.